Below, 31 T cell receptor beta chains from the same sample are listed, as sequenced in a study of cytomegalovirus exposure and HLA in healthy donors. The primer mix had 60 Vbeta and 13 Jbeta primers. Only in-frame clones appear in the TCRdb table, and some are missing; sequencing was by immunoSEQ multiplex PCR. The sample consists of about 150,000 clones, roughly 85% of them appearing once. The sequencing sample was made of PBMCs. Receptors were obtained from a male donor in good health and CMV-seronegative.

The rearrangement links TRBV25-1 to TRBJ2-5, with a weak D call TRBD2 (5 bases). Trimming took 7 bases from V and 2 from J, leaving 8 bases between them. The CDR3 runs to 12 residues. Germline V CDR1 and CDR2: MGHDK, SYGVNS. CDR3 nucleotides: TGTGCCAGCAATCGCGGGCAAGAGACCCAGTACTTC. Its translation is CASNRGQETQYF.

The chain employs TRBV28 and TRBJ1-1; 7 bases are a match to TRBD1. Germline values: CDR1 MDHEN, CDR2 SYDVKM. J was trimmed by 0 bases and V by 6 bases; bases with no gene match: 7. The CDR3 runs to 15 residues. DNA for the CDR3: TGTGCCAGCAGCGGACAGGACAGAATGAACACTGAAGCTTTCTTT. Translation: CASSGQDRMNTEAFF. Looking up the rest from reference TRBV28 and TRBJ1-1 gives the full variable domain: DVKVTQSSRYLVKRTGEKVFLECVQDMDHENMFWYRQDPGLGLRLIYFSYDVKMKEKGDIPEGYSVSREKKERFSLILESASTNQTSMYLCASSGQDRMNTEAFFGQGTRLTVV.

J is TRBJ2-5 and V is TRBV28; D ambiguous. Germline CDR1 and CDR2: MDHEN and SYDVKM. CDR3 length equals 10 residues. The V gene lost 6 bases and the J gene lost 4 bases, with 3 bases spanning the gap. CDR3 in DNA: TGTGCCAGCAGCCGAGAGACCCAGTACTTC. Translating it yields CASSRETQYF.

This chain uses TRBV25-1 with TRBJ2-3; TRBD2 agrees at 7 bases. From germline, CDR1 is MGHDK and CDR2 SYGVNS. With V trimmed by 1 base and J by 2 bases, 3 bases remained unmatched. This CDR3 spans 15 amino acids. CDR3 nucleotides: TGTGCCAGCAGTGAATGGGCGGGAGCCACAGATACGCAGTATTTT. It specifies CASSEWAGATDTQYF.

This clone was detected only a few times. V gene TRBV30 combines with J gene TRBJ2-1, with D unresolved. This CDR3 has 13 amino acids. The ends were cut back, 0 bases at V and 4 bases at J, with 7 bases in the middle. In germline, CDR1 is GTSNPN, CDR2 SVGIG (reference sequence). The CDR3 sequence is CAWSVFLYNEQFF. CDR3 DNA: TGTGCCTGGAGTGTTTTTCTTTACAATGAGCAGTTCTTC.

The CDR3 nucleotides are TGTGCCAGCAGCTTTCTAACACAGGGGAAACTACTAATGAACACTGAAGCTTTCTTT. This sequence encodes CASSFLTQGKLLMNTEAFF. The V gene is TRBV7-6, the J gene TRBJ1-1, with TRBD1 matching over 7 bases. V was clipped by 3 bases and J by 0 bases; unmatched bases: 16. The CDR3 spans 19 residues. Germline V CDR1 and CDR2: SGHVS, FNYEAQ.

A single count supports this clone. The CDR3 DNA follows: TGTGCCAGCAGCTCGGGGTTTAGCTTCAATAGCGGGGAGCTGTTTTTT. It specifies CASSSGFSFNSGELFF. The rearrangement uses TRBV7-9 and TRBJ2-2; possibly TRBD2 for D (5 bases). Trimming cost V 4 bases and J 7 bases, with 19 bases left between them. Per the germline V gene, CDR1 is SEHNR and CDR2 is FQNEAQ (reference sequence). The CDR3 has 16 amino acids.

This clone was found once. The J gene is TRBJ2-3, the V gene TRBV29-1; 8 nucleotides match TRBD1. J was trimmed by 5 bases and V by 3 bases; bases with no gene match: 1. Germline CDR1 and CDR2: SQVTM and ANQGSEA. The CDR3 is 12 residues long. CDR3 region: CSVDTGGDTQYF. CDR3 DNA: TGCAGCGTTGACACAGGGGGAGATACGCAGTATTTT.

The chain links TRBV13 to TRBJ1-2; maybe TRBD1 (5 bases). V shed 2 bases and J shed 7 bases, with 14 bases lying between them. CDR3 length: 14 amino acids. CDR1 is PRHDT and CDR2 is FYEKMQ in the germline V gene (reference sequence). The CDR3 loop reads CASSLYRLIPGYTF. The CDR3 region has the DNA TGTGCCAGCAGCTTATACAGGCTGATACCTGGCTACACCTTC.

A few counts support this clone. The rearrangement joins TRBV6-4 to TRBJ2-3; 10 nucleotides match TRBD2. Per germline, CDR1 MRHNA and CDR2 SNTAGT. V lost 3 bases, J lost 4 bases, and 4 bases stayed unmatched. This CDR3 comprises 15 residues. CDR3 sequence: CASSEIAGGPDTQYF. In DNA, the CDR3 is TGTGCCAGCAGTGAAATAGCGGGAGGCCCAGATACGCAGTATTTT.

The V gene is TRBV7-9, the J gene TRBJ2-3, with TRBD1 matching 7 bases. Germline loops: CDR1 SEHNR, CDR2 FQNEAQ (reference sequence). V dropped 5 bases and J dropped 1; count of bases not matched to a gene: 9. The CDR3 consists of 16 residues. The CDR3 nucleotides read TGTGCCAGCAGCATACCTAGACAGGGCGGCACAGATACGCAGTATTTT. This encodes CASSIPRQGGTDTQYF.

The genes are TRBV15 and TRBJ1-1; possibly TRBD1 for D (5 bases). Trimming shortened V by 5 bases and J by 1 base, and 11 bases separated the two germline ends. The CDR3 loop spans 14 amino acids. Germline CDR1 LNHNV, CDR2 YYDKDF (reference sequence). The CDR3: CATSDGTRNTEAFF. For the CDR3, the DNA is TGTGCCACCAGCGACGGGACTCGGAACACTGAAGCTTTCTTT.

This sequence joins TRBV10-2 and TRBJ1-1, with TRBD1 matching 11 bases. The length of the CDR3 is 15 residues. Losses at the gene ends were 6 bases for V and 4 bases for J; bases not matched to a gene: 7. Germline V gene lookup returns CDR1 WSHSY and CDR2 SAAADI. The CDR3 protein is CASRPSGTGGTEAFF. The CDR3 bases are TGCGCCAGCAGACCCTCCGGGACAGGGGGCACTGAAGCTTTCTTT.

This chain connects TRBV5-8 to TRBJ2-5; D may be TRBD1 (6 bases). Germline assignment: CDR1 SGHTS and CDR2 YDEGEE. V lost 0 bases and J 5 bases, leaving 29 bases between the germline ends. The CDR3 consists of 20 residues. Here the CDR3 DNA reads TGTGCCAGCAGCTTGGCCCCGGGACACTCGAACCCCCCTACAAGGGAGACCCAGTACTTC. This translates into CASSLAPGHSNPPTRETQYF.

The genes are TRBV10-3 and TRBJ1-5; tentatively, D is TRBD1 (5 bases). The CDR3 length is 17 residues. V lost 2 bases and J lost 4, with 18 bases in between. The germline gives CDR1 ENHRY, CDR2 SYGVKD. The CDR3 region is CAISEGAPFPGNQPQHF. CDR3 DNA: TGTGCCATCAGTGAGGGGGCCCCTTTCCCCGGAAATCAGCCCCAGCATTTT.

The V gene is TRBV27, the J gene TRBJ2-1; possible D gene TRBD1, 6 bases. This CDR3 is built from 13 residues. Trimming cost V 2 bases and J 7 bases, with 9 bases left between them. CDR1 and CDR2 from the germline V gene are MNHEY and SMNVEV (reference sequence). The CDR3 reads CASSLTGSNEQFF. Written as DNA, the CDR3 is TGTGCCAGCAGTTTAACAGGGTCGAATGAGCAGTTCTTC.

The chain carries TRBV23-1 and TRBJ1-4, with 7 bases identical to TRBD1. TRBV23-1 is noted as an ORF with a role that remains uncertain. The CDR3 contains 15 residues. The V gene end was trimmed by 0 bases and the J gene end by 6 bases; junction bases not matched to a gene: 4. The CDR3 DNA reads TGCGCCAGCAGTCAATCAGCAGGGGGTTATGAAAAACTGTTTTTT. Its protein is CASSQSAGGYEKLFF.

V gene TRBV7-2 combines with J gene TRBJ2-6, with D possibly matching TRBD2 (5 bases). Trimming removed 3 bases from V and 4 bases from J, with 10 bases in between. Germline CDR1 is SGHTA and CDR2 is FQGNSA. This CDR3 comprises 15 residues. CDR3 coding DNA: TGTGCCAGCAGCTTCGGGGTATCAGGGGCCAACGTCCTGACTTTC. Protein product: CASSFGVSGANVLTF. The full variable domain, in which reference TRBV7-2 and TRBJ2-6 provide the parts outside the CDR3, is GAGVSQSPSNKVTEKGKDVELRCDPISGHTALYWYRQSLGQGLEFLIYFQGNSAPDKSGLPSDRFSAERTGGSVSTLTIQRTQQEDSAVYLCASSFGVSGANVLTFGAGSRLTVL.

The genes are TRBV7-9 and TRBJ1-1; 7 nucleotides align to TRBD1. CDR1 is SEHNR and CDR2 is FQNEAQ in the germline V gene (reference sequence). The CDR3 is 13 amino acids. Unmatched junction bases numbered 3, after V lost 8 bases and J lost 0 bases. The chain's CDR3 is CASSTGMNTEAFF. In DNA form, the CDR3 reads TGTGCCAGCTCGACAGGGATGAACACTGAAGCTTTCTTT.

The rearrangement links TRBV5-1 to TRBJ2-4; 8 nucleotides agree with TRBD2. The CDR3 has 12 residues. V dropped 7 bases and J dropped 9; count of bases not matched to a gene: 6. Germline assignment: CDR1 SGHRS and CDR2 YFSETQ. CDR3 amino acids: CASEAGEGIQYF. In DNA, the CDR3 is TGCGCCAGCGAAGCGGGGGAGGGCATTCAGTACTTC.

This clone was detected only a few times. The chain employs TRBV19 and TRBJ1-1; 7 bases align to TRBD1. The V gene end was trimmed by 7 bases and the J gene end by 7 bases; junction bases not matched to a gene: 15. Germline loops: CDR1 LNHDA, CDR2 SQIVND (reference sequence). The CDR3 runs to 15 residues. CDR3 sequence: CASKKSRTGRGEAFF. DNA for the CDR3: TGTGCCAGTAAAAAATCCCGGACAGGCCGCGGTGAAGCTTTCTTT.

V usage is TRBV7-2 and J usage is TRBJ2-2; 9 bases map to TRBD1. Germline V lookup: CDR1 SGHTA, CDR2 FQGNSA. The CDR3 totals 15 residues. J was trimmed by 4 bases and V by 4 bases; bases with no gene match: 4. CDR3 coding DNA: TGTGCCAGCAGCTCCCGGGACAGGGCCACCGGGGAGCTGTTTTTT. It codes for CASSSRDRATGELFF. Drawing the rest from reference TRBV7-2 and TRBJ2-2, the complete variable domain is GAGVSQSPSNKVTEKGKDVELRCDPISGHTALYWYRQSLGQGLEFLIYFQGNSAPDKSGLPSDRFSAERTGGSVSTLTIQRTQQEDSAVYLCASSSRDRATGELFFGEGSRLTVL.

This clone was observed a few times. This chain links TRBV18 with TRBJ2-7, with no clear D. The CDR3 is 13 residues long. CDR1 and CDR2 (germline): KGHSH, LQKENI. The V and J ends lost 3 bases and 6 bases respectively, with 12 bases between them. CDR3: CASSPLPSVEQYF. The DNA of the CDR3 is TGTGCCAGCTCACCTCTTCCGTCAGTCGAGCAGTACTTC.

CDR3 sequence (DNA): TGTGCCAGCAGCCAAGAATGGCTTCCCCTCATCCGGGAGCTGTTTTTT. Translating it yields CASSQEWLPLIRELFF. The rearrangement joins TRBV4-2 to TRBJ2-2; D call uncertain. The CDR3 is 16 residues long. V was shortened by 0 bases and J by 9 bases, with 17 bases between the two germline ends. The V gene's germline CDR1 is LGHNA and CDR2 YNFKEQ.

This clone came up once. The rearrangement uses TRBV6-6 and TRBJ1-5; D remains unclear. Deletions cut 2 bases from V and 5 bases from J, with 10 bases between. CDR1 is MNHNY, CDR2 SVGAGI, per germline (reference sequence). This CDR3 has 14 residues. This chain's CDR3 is CASSYGQIYQPQHF. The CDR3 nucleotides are TGTGCCAGCAGTTACGGGCAGATATATCAGCCCCAGCATTTT.

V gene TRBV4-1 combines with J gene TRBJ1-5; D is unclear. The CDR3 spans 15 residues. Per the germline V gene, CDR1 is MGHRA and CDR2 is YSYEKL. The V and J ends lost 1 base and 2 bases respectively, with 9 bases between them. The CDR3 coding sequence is TGCGCCAGCAGCCAAGGTGGCCAGGGCAATCAGCCCCAGCATTTT. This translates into CASSQGGQGNQPQHF.

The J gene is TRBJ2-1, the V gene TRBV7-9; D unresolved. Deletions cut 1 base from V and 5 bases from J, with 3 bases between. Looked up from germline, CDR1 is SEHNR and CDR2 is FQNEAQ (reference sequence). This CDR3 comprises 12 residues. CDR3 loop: CASSLGHNEQFF. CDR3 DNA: TGTGCCAGCAGCTTAGGGCACAATGAGCAGTTCTTC. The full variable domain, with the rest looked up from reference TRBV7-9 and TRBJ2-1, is DTGVSQNPRHKITKRGQNVTFRCDPISEHNRLYWYRQTLGQGPEFLTYFQNEAQLEKSRLLSDRFSAERPKGSFSTLEIQRTEQGDSAMYLCASSLGHNEQFFGPGTRLTVL.

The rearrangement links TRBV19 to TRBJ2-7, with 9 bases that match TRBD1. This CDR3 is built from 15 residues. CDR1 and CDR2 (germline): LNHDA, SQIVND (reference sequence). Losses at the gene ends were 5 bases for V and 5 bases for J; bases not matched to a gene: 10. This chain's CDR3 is CASSPRGTGLNEQYF. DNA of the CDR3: TGTGCCAGTAGTCCCCGAGGGACAGGGCTAAACGAGCAGTACTTC.

CDR3 in DNA: TGTGCCAGTACCCTAGGGGGTGAGGCTAACTATGGCTACACCTTC. Its protein product is CASTLGGEANYGYTF. The genes are TRBV19 and TRBJ1-2; tentative D call: TRBD1 (6 bases). V lost 7 bases and J 0 bases, leaving 15 bases between the germline ends. CDR3 length equals 15 residues. Per the germline V gene, CDR1 is LNHDA and CDR2 is SQIVND (reference sequence).

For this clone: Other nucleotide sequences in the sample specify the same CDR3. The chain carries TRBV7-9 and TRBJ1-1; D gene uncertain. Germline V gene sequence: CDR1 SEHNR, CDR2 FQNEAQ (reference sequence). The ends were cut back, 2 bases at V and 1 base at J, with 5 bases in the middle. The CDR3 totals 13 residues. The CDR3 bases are TGTGCCAGCAGCTTAAGAGGGAACACTGAAGCTTTCTTT. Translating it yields CASSLRGNTEAFF.

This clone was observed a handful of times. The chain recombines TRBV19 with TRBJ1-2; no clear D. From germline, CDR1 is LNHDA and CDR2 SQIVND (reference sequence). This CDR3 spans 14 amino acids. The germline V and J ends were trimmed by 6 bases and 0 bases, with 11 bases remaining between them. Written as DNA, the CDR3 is TGTGCCAGTAGATCATACGTAGCTAACTATGGCTACACCTTC. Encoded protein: CASRSYVANYGYTF.